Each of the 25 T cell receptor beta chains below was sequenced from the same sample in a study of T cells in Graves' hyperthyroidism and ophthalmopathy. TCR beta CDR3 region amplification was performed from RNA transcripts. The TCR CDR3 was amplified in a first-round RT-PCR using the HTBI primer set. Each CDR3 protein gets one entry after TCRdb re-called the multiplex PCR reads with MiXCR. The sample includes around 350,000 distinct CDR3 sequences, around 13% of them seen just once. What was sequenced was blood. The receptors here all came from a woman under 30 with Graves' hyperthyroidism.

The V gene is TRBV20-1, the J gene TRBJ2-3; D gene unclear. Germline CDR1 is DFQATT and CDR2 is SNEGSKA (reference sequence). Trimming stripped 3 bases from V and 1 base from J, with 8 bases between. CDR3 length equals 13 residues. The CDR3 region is CSASIWGTDTQYF. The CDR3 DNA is TGCAGTGCTAGTATTTGGGGCACAGATACGCAGTATTTT.

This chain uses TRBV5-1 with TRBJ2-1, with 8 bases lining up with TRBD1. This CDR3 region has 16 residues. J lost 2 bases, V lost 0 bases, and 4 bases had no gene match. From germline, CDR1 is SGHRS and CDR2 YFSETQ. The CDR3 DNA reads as TGCGCCAGCAGCTTGGTGGCAGGGGGCGCCTACAATGAGCAGTTCTTC. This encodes CASSLVAGGAYNEQFF.

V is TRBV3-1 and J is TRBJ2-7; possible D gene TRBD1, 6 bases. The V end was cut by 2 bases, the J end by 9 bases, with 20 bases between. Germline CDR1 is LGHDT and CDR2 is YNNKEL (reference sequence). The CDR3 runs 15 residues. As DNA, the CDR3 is TGTGCCAGCAGCCAACACACCGCCCCTGGGGGCGGGCAGTACTTC. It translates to CASSQHTAPGGGQYF.

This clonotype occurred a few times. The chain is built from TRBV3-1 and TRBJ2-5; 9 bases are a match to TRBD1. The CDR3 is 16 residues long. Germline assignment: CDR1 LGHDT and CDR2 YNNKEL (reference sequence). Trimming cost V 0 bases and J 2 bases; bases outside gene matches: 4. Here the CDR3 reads CASSQDNRGHQETQYF. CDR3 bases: TGTGCCAGCAGCCAAGATAACAGGGGGCATCAAGAGACCCAGTACTTC.

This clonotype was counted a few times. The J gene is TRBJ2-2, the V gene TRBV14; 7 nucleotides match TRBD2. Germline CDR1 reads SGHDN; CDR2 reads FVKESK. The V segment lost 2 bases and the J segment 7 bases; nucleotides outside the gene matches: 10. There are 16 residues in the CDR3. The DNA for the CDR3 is TGTGCCAGCAGCCAACTAGCGGAAAACACCTACGGGGAGCTGTTTTTT. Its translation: CASSQLAENTYGELFF.

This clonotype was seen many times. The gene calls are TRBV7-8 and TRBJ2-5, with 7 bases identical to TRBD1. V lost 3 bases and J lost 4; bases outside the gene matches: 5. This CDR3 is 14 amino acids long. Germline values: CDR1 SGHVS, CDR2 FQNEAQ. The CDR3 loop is CASSFTGARETQYF. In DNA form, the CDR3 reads TGTGCCAGCAGCTTTACAGGGGCGCGAGAGACCCAGTACTTC.

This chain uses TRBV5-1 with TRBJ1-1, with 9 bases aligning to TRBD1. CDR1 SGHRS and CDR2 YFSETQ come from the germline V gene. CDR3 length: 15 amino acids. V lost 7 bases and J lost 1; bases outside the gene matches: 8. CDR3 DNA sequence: TGCGCCAGCCGGACAGGGGTGGCCACGAACACTGAAGCTTTCTTT. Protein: CASRTGVATNTEAFF. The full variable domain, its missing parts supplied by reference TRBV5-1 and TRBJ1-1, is KAGVTQTPRYLIKTRGQQVTLSCSPISGHRSVSWYQQTPGQGLQFLFEYFSETQRNKGNFPGRFSGRQFSNSRSEMNVSTLELGDSALYLCASRTGVATNTEAFFGQGTRLTVV.

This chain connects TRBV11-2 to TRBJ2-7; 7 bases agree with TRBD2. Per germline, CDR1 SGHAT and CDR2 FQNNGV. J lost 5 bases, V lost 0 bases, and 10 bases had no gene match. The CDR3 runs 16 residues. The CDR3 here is CASSLEAGAFSNEQYF. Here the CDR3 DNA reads TGTGCCAGCAGCTTAGAGGCGGGAGCATTTAGCAACGAGCAGTACTTC. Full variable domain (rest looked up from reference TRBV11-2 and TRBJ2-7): EAGVAQSPRYKIIEKRQSVAFWCNPISGHATLYWYQQILGQGPKLLIQFQNNGVVDDSQLPKDRFSAERLKGVDSTLKIQPAKLEDSAVYLCASSLEAGAFSNEQYFGPGTRLTVT.

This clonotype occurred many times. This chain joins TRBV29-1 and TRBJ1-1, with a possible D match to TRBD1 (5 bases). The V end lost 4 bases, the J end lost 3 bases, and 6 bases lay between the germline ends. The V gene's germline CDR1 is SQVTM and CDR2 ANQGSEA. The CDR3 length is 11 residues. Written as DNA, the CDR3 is TGCAGCGTTGTAGGGGACACTGAAGCTTTCTTT. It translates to CSVVGDTEAFF.

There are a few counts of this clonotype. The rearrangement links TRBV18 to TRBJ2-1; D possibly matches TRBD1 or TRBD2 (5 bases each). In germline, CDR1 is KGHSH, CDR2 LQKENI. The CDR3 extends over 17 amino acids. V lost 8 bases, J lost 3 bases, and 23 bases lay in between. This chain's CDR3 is CASSDSSAGTYYNEQFF. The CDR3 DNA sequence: TGTGCCAGCAGTGACTCTTCCGCCGGGACCTACTACAATGAGCAGTTCTTC.

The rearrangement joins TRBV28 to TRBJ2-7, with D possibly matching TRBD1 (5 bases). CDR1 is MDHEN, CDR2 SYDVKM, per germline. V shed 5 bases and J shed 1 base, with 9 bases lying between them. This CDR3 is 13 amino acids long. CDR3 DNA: TGTGCCAGCAGTACACAGGCTTCCTACGAGCAGTACTTC. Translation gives CASSTQASYEQYF.

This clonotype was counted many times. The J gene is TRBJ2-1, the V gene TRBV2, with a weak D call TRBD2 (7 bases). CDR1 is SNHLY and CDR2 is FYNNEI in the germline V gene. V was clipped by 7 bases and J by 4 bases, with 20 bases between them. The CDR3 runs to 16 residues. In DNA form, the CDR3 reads TGTGCCAGCACCTATGGGGGGGCACAAGGGTACAATGAGCAGTTCTTC. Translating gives CASTYGGAQGYNEQFF.

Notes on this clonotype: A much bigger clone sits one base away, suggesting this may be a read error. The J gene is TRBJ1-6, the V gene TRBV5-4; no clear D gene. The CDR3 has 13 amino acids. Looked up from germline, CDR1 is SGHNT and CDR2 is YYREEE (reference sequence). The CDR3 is CASGLAYNSPLHF. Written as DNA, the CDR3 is TGTGCCAGCGGCTTGGCCTATAATTCACCCCTCCACTTT.

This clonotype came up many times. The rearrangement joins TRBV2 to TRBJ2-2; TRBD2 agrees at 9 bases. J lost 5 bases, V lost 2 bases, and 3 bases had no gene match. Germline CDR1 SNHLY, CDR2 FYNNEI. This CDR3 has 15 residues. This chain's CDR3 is CASSESGRRTGELFF. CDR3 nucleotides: TGTGCCAGCAGTGAAAGCGGGAGGCGTACCGGGGAGCTGTTTTTT. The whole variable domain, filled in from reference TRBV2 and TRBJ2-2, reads EPEVTQTPSHQVTQMGQEVILRCVPISNHLYFYWYRQILGQKVEFLVSFYNNEISEKSEIFDDQFSVERPDGSNFTLKIRSTKLEDSAMYFCASSESGRRTGELFFGEGSRLTVL.

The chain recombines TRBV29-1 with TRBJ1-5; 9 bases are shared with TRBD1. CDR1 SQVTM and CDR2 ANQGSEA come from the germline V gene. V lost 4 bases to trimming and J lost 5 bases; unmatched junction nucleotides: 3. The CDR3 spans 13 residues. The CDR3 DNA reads TGCAGCGTTGGGGGGGACAGGGATCAGCCCCAGCATTTT. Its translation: CSVGGDRDQPQHF.

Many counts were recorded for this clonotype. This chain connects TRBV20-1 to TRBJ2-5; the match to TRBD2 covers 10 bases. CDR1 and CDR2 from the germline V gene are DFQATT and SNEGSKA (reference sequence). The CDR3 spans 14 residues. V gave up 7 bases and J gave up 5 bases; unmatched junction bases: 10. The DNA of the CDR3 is TGCAGTGAAATAGAGGGACTAGCGAGGGAGACCCAGTACTTC. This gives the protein CSEIEGLARETQYF.

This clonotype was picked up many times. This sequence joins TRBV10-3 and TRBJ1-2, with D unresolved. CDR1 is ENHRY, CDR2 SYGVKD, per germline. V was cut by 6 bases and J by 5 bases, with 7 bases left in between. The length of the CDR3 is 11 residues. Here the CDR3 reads CAISLGYGYTF. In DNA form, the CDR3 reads TGTGCCATCAGCCTGGGGTATGGCTACACCTTC.

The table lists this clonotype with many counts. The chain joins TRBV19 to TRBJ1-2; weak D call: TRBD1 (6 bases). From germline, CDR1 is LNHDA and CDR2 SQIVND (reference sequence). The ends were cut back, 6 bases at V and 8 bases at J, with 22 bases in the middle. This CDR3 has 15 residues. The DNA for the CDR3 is TGTGCCAGTAGAAATCAGAACAGGGATCTGAGCGGCTACACCTTC. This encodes CASRNQNRDLSGYTF.

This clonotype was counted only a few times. The CDR3 here is CSAGGGQRGNAGELFF. The CDR3, as DNA: TGCAGTGCTGGAGGTGGCCAGCGGGGTAACGCCGGGGAGCTGTTTTTT. This chain uses TRBV20-1 with TRBJ2-2; 7 bases agree with TRBD2. The CDR3 sequence is 16 residues long. The V gene end was trimmed by 5 bases and the J gene end by 6 bases; junction bases not matched to a gene: 15. Germline-derived CDR1 and CDR2 are DFQATT and SNEGSKA (reference sequence).

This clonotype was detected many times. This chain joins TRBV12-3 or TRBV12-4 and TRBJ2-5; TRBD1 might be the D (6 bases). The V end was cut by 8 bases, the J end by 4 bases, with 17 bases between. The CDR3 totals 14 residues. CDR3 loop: CASATQGGRETQYF. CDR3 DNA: TGTGCCAGCGCCACACAGGGTGGGAGAGAGACCCAGTACTTC.

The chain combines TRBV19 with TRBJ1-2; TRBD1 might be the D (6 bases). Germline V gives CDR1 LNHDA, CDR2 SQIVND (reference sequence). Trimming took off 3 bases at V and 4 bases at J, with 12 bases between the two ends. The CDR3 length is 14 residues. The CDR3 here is CASSIPGHSYGYTF. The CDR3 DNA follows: TGTGCCAGTAGTATCCCGGGACACAGCTATGGCTACACCTTC.

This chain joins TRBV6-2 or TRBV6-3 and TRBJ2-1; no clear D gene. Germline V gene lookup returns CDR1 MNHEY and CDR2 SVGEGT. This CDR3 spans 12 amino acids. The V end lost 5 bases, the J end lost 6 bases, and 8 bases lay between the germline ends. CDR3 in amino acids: CASSQLPNEQFF. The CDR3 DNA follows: TGTGCCAGCAGTCAACTACCCAATGAGCAGTTCTTC.

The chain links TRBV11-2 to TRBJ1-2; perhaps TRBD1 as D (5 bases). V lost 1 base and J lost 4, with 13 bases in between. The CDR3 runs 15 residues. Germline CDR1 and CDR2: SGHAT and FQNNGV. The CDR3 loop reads CASSLGDALIYGYTF. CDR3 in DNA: TGTGCCAGCAGCTTAGGGGACGCCTTGATCTATGGCTACACCTTC.

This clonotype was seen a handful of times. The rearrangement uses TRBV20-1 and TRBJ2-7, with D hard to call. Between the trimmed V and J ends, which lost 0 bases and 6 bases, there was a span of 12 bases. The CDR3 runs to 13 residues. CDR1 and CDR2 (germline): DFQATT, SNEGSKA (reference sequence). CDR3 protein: CSARDLEHAEQYF. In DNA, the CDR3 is TGCAGTGCTAGAGATCTTGAGCATGCCGAGCAGTACTTC.

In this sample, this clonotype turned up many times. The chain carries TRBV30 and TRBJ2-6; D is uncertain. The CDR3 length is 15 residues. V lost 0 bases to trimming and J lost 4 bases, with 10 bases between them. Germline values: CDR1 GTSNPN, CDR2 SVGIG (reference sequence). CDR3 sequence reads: CAWSVRASGANVLTF. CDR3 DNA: TGTGCCTGGAGTGTTCGAGCGTCCGGGGCCAACGTCCTGACTTTC.